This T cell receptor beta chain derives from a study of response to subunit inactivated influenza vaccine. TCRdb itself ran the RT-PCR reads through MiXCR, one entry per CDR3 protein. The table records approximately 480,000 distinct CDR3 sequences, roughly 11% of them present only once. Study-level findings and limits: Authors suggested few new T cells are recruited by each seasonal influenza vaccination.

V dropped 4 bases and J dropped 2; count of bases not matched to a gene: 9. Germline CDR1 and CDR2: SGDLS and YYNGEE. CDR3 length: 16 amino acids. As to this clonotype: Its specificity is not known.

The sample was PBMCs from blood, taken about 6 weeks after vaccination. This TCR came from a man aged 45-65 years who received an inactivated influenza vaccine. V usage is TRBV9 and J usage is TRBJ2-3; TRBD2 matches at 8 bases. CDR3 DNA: TGTGCCAGCAGCCCTTCGGCGGGGGGCCCCACAGATACGCAGTATTTT. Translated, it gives CASSPSAGGPTDTQYF.